This T cell receptor beta chain is drawn from a study of blood T cell repertoires in COVID-19. Sequenced by immunoSEQ multiplex PCR; TCRdb stores in-frame clones only, minus some. The table lists tens of thousands of clones, approximately 93% of them singletons. Germline values: CDR1 LNHNV, CDR2 YYDKDF (reference sequence). V was pared by 9 bases and J by 6 bases, with 7 bases of the junction left unmatched. This CDR3 has 14 amino acids. This clone was counted once. This receptor was obtained from a man between 65 and 79 years old with active COVID-19. The source material was peripheral blood. The chain is built from TRBV15 and TRBJ2-1, with 11 bases that match TRBD1. CDR3 amino acids: CATDRGQLLNEQFF. As DNA, the CDR3 is TGTGCCACGGACAGGGGGCAATTGCTCAATGAGCAGTTCTTC.